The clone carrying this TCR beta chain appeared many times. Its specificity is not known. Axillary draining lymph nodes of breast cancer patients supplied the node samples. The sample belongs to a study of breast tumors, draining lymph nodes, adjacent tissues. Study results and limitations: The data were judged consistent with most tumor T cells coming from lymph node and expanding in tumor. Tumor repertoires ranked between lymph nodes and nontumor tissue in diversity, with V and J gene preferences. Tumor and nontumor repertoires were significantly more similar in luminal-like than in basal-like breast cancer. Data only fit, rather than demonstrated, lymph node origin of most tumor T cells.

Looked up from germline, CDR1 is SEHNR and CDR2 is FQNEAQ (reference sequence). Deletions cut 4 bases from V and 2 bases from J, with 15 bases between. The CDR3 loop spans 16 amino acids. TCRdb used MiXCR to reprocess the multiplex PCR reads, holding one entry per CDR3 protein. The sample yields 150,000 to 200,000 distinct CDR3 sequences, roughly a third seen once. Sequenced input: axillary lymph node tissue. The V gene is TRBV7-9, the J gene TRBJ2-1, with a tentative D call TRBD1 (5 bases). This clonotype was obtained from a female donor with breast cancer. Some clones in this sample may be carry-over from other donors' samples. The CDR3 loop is CASSSIQDITYNEQFF. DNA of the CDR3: TGTGCCAGCAGCTCCATACAGGATATAACCTACAATGAGCAGTTCTTC.